This is a list of T cell receptor beta chains from one sample in a study of blood T cell repertoires in COVID-19. Clones were sequenced by immunoSEQ multiplex PCR, and TCRdb holds only the in-frame ones, with some missing. This table holds some 250,000 clones, approximately 82% found once. The sequenced material came from peripheral blood. The source is a man aged 80 or over with acute or convalescent COVID-19. CDR3s include the opening cysteine and the closing phenylalanine or tryptophan. The order of the fields is J gene, V gene, CDR3 protein.

TRBJ2-5 TRBV2 CASRIAGGETQYF
TRBJ2-7 TRBV7-9 CASRVLAGSSYEQYF
TRBJ1-5 TRBV10-3 CATQLGGGQPQHF
TRBJ2-1 TRBV12-3/TRBV12-4 CASRSSGGGEQFF
TRBJ2-3 TRBV24-1 CATSDGDFTDTQYF
TRBJ1-6 TRBV18 CASSPGGRVASPLHF
TRBJ2-7 TRBV5-6 CASSLTGTSGYEQYF
TRBJ2-7 TRBV28 CASSFAGTGLSYEQYF
TRBJ2-7 TRBV5-4 CASSPIQGYEQYF
TRBJ2-5 TRBV3-1/TRBV3-2 CASRRLAGAGETQYF
TRBJ1-5 TRBV2 CASRETGVGQPQHF
TRBJ2-3 TRBV11-2 CASSLVRTDTQYF
TRBJ1-1 TRBV28 CASSSHRNTEAFF
TRBJ1-1 TRBV19 CASSISPPGQGAWTEAFF
TRBJ2-3 TRBV5-1 CASTPRGGSTDTQYF
TRBJ2-5 TRBV3-1/TRBV3-2 CASSRSWGGTRETQYF
TRBJ2-1 TRBV19 CASSTHPDRAEYNEQFF
TRBJ2-3 TRBV4-1 CASSQEDRGYTDTQYF
TRBJ1-5 TRBV28 CASSYSGGNQPQHF
TRBJ2-1 TRBV27 CASSSALSSYNEQFF
TRBJ2-7 TRBV3-1/TRBV3-2 CASSHWRGQSRSGYEQYF
TRBJ2-1 TRBV5-1 CASSLAGGPGNEQFF
TRBJ2-1 TRBV2 CASKPGLATYNEQFF
TRBJ2-7 TRBV7-6 CASSFRQNRGEQYF
TRBJ2-3 TRBV28 CASSLAWTGGFWDTQYF
TRBJ2-5 TRBV15 CATSSGTTQETQYF
TRBJ2-7 TRBV29-1 CSVEDSRGRSEQYF
TRBJ2-1 TRBV10-2 CASSDVQTYYNEQFF
TRBJ2-3 TRBV27 CASSLSRDTQYF
TRBJ2-1 TRBV19 CASSRTGTGGREQFF
TRBJ1-2 TRBV9 CASSVGNRGYGYTF
TRBJ2-1 TRBV7-2 CASSLRRLAGLSSYNEQFF
TRBJ2-6 TRBV9 CASSGLVGGGSYAGANVLTF
TRBJ1-2 TRBV20-1 CSARLVRHTF
TRBJ2-1 TRBV7-7 CASSLGRGYEQFF
TRBJ2-5 TRBV5-1 CASGYGPGGETQYF
TRBJ2-1 TRBV2 CASSPTSGPGEQFF
TRBJ2-3 TRBV2 CASSGVAGDYRTDTQYF
TRBJ2-1 TRBV18 CASSPLAGNYNEQFF
TRBJ1-2 TRBV5-1 CASSLGGTPNYGYTF
TRBJ2-1 TRBV7-9 CATGQGDNEQFF
TRBJ1-1 TRBV21-1 CASSKPTGRAEAFF
TRBJ1-1 TRBV5-6 CASSFGGGGTEAFF
TRBJ1-4 TRBV7-9 CASSRPGLGEKLFF
TRBJ2-5 TRBV14 CASSQGKTSGSYGTQYF
TRBJ2-7 TRBV4-1 CASSRGLAGGSYEQYF
TRBJ1-5 TRBV19 CASNSAGGSSNQPQHF
TRBJ2-3 TRBV18 CASSPRLAGEGDTQYF
TRBJ2-5 TRBV7-4 CASSTGLAGAPGETQYF
TRBJ1-3 TRBV6-5 CASSPVSGAGNTIYF
TRBJ2-6 TRBV10-2 CASSGGPGANVLTF